This T cell receptor beta chain was observed in a study of Graves' ophthalmopathy and Graves' hyperthyroidism (dated by TCRdb to 2016 to 2019). Study-level background: Peripheral blood samples were taken at the time of initial diagnosis, before any treatment was given. The study used signatures of the TCR beta repertoire to tell Graves' ophthalmopathy apart from Graves' hyperthyroidism and to predict which patients would progress to ophthalmopathy. In total, around 130 blood samples were TCR-sequenced: under 45 ophthalmopathy, over 70 hyperthyroidism and about 17 hyperthyroidism-to-ophthalmopathy patients. A discovery set of 95 to 100 patients (around 45 ophthalmopathy, fewer than 60 stable hyperthyroidism) was enrolled to explore V-J signatures distinguishing ophthalmopathy from hyperthyroidism. For independent validation, a separate cohort was made up of approximately 19 hyperthyroidism patients plus 17 patients who later progressed from hyperthyroidism to ophthalmopathy. In more than five hyperthyroidism patients, the T-cell repertoires found in thyroid tissue were compared with those found in blood. Once sampling was done, hyperthyroidism patients were given methimazole at a starting dose of 30 mg daily, while ophthalmopathy patients were given high-dose intravenous methylprednisolone. For training and testing, the 100 patients in the discovery cohort were randomly divided in a 7:3 ratio.

What the work shows at the level of the full study, not this receptor alone: Most expanded thyroid clonotypes with frequency above 0.001 were also detected in blood, suggesting blood repertoires may reflect the thyroid immune response. Sample size was not predetermined statistically, and investigators were not blinded to group allocation. In cross-validation, the 13-signature model distinguished ophthalmopathy from stable hyperthyroidism with about 90% sensitivity and approximately 81% specificity, and in the test set the corresponding values were 80% and 75%. In validation, the model predicted ophthalmopathy progression with less than 71% sensitivity and around 72% specificity; 12 predicted patients were CT-confirmed with GO in a median of approximately six months.

V is cut back by 8 bases and J by 6 bases, with 7 bases in the junction unmatched. Based on the germline V gene, the CDR1 and CDR2 sequences are SGHAT and FQNNGV. The CDR3 spans 14 residues, from the cysteine through the phenylalanine. Only CDR3 DNA is held: 42 bases, read in frame from base 1. This clonotype was recorded at least ten times. No cognate antigen has been identified for it. Per-base quality was not reported, and no clone a single base away is much larger than it. Patients with ophthalmopathy had moderately to severely active disease, with a Clinical Activity Score of 3 or more, a NOSPECS grade of 4 or more, and a disease duration of less than 3 months. Patients with other autoimmune diseases, uncontrolled infections, pregnancy or lactation were excluded. Diagnosis relied on clinical symptoms, serum thyroxine, TRAb, thyroid ultrasound and orbital computed tomography. Using Ficoll-Paque density gradient centrifugation, PBMCs were isolated from 9 to 10 ml of fresh peripheral blood. Total RNA was extracted using Trizol reagent, and RNA quality was checked on an Agilent 2100 Bioanalyzer.

For repertoire sequencing, the TCR beta CDR3 regions were amplified from RNA transcripts. HTBI primers and the Qiagen OneStep RT-PCR kit were used in a first-round RT-PCR, which was followed by a second-round multiplex PCR, size selection and purification. The libraries underwent paired-end sequencing with 100 bp reads on an Illumina HiSeq2000. Per the source publication's procedure: Reads were processed with SOAPnuke, discarding reads with adapters, uncalled bases, mean Phred below 15, or no exact constant-primer or identifier match. High-quality paired reads were merged with COPE v1.2.5. Unique nucleotide sequences were defined as clonotypes and aligned to IMGT TRB V, D and J references using MiTCR v1.1. Only V-J combinations with frequency above 0.0001 were analysed, covering approximately 99% of repertoires. For each V-J combination, a TCR clonal expansion and chaos score was defined as F50 clonal expansion divided by the chaos observed in the TCRdist matrix. Welch's t-statistics and random forest were used to narrow the features down to 10 to 15 V-J combinations, which were then fed into a naive Bayes classifier. The Morisita-Horn index was used to measure how similar the thyroid and blood repertoires were. TCRdb applied fastp at Q25 and MiXCR to the public reads, then kept only in-frame beta chains. CDR3 protein sequences are deduplicated, and each keeps its most common genes and DNA. The V and J calls follow TCRdb's processing rather than the paper's. This sample holds fewer than 250,000 distinct CDR3 sequences; under 30% were observed only once. The top ten clonotypes cover approximately 9% of the sample.

The chain links TRBV11-2 with TRBJ1-5; 10 middle bases align to TRBD1. The sequencing input was peripheral blood. This TCR was sampled from a man in his fifties or sixties with Graves' ophthalmopathy. Donor details come from another sample of the same person, matched by shared clones. CDR3 region: CASGRDRGVQPQHF. The nucleotide sequence is given as TGTGCCAGCGGCCGGGACAGGGGAGTTCAGCCCCAGCATTTT.